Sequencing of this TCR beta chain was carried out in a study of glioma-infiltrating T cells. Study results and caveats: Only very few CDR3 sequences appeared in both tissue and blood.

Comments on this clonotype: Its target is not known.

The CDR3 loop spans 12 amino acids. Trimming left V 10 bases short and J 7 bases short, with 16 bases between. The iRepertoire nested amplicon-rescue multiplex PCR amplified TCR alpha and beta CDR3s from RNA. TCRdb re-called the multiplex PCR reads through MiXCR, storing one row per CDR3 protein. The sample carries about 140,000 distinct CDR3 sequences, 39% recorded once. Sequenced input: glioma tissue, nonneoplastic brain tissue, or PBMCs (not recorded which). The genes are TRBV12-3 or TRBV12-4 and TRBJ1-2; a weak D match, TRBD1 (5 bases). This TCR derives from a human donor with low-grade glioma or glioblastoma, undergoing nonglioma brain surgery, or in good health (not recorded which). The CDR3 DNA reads TGTGCCATCGGGACTGACTCTTTTGGCTACACCTTC. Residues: CAIGTDSFGYTF.